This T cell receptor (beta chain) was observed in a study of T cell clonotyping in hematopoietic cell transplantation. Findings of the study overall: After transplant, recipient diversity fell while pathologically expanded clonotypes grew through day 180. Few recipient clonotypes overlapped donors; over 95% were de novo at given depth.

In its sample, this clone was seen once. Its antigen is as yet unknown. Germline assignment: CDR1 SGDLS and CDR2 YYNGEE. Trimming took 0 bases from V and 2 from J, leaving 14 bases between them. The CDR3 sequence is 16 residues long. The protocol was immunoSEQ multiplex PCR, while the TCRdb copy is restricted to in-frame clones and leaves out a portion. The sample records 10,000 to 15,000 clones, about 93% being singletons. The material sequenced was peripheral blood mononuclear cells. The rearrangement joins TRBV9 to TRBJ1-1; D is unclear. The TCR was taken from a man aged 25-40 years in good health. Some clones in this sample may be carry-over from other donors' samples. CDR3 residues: CASSVGRQLHNTEAFF. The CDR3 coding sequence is TGTGCCAGCAGCGTAGGACGGCAGCTACATAACACTGAAGCTTTCTTT.